Each of the 20 T cell receptor beta chains below was sequenced from the same sample in a study of cytomegalovirus exposure and HLA in healthy donors. Primers included in the PCR were 60 Vbeta and 13 Jbeta primers. The data were produced by immunoSEQ multiplex PCR, yet TCRdb's version contains in-frame clones alone and is incomplete. Of 100,000 to 150,000 clones in the sample, 8.5% were seen once. The sequenced sample was PBMCs. These receptors were taken from a man in his forties in good health and CMV-seronegative.

The V call is TRBV28, the J call TRBJ1-2, with a possible D match to TRBD1 (5 bases). The ends were cut back, 3 bases at V and 4 bases at J, with 9 bases in the middle. The CDR3 is 13 residues long. Germline V gene data show CDR1 as MDHEN and CDR2 as SYDVKM. The CDR3 DNA reads TGTGCCAGCAGTTTGGGCAGGGCCTATGGCTACACCTTC. Translation: CASSLGRAYGYTF.

This clone has a handful of counts. The CDR3 bases are TGTGCCAGCAGCGCCCCTCGGGGGGCGCGAGATGGCTACACCTTC. Amino acid sequence: CASSAPRGARDGYTF. The V gene is TRBV9, the J gene TRBJ1-2; D perhaps matches TRBD1 (6 bases). CDR1 SGDLS and CDR2 YYNGEE come from the germline V gene. CDR3 size: 15 residues. V was clipped by 3 bases and J by 6 bases, with 18 bases between them.

This clone was detected only a few times. The chain has TRBV27 and TRBJ1-1, with D maybe TRBD1 (6 bases). The CDR3 loop spans 15 amino acids. CDR1 and CDR2 from the germline V gene are MNHEY and SMNVEV (reference sequence). V lost 5 bases, J lost 5 bases, and 18 bases lay in between. The CDR3 reads CASSARAGRGTEAFF. CDR3 DNA sequence: TGTGCCAGCAGTGCCCGAGCGGGAAGGGGGACTGAAGCTTTCTTT.

The sample holds a few counts of this clone. V gene TRBV19 combines with J gene TRBJ1-2, with D tentatively TRBD1 (6 bases). There are 15 residues in the CDR3. The V gene's germline CDR1 is LNHDA and CDR2 SQIVND (reference sequence). The V and J ends lost 5 bases and 7 bases respectively, with 20 bases between them. Written as DNA, the CDR3 is TGTGCCAGTAGTCCTACGTCACAGGGTTTCGGTGGCTACACCTTC. It codes for CASSPTSQGFGGYTF.

J is TRBJ2-1 and V is TRBV28; TRBD2 aligns across 10 bases. Germline values: CDR1 MDHEN, CDR2 SYDVKM. Trimming cost V 5 bases and J 3 bases; bases outside gene matches: 10. This CDR3 region has 17 residues. CDR3 in DNA: TGTGCCAGCAGTCCAGCCTCAGCGGGGGGGGACTACAATGAGCAGTTCTTC. Its protein is CASSPASAGGDYNEQFF.

The J gene is TRBJ1-1, the V gene TRBV5-6; perhaps TRBD1 as D (6 bases). The V end was cut by 2 bases, the J end by 1 base, with 12 bases between. The CDR3 has 15 residues. The germline CDR1 and CDR2 sequences are SGHDT and YYEEEE. The CDR3 spells CASSFGGGPNTEAFF. In DNA form, the CDR3 reads TGTGCCAGCAGCTTTGGGGGCGGGCCGAACACTGAAGCTTTCTTT.

This clone showed up just a few times. The V and J genes are TRBV28 and TRBJ2-2; D remains unclear. The germline V gene encodes CDR1 MDHEN and CDR2 SYDVKM. V was pared by 5 bases and J by 4 bases, with 8 bases between. The CDR3 is made up of 13 amino acids. CDR3 sequence: CASSVFSTGELFF. CDR3 DNA sequence: TGTGCCAGCAGTGTCTTCTCCACCGGGGAGCTGTTTTTT.

The chain couples TRBV7-3 to TRBJ2-3; 9 positions agree with TRBD2. This CDR3 comprises 15 residues. Germline V gene lookup returns CDR1 SGHTA and CDR2 FQGTGA. V lost 5 bases, J lost 2 bases, and 5 bases stayed unmatched. The CDR3 is CASSELAGSTDTQYF. CDR3 nucleotides: TGTGCCAGCAGCGAACTAGCGGGCTCCACAGATACGCAGTATTTT.

The chain employs TRBV12-5 and TRBJ2-7, with 9 positions matching TRBD1. The CDR3 covers 14 residues. Trimming took 4 bases from V and 5 from J; bases not matched to a gene: 6. From germline, CDR1 is LGHNT and CDR2 FRNRAP. The CDR3 DNA sequence: TGTGCTAGTGGTTCCGGGACAGGGTTACACGAGCAGTACTTC. Its translation: CASGSGTGLHEQYF.

This clone occurred a few times. The rearrangement uses TRBV10-3 and TRBJ2-7, with TRBD1 as a possible D gene (6 bases). The V end was cut by 5 bases, the J end by 2 bases, with 13 bases between. CDR3 length equals 14 residues. Germline V gene lookup returns CDR1 ENHRY and CDR2 SYGVKD. CDR3 sequence: CAISHESGAYEQYF. The DNA for the CDR3 is TGTGCCATCAGTCACGAATCAGGGGCCTACGAGCAGTACTTC.

The J gene is TRBJ2-5, the V gene TRBV9; TRBD2 matches at 10 bases. This CDR3 is 15 amino acids long. CDR1 is SGDLS, CDR2 YYNGEE, per germline. The trim removed 0 bases at V and 9 bases at J, leaving 8 bases unmatched. The CDR3 DNA sequence: TGTGCCAGCAGCGTAGAGAGCGGGGGGGCTGAGGCCCAGTACTTC. Amino acid sequence: CASSVESGGAEAQYF.

This clone was seen only a few times. This chain connects TRBV18 to TRBJ2-3, with D perhaps matching TRBD2 (5 bases). CDR3 length equals 16 residues. Deletions cut 5 bases from V and 6 bases from J, with 21 bases between. Germline CDR1 and CDR2: KGHSH and LQKENI. In DNA, the CDR3 is TGTGCCAGCTCAACGCTAGCCACGACACTGGAGGATACGCAGTATTTT. As protein: CASSTLATTLEDTQYF. Full variable domain (rest looked up from reference TRBV18 and TRBJ2-3): NAGVMQNPRHLVRRRGQEARLRCSPMKGHSHVYWYRQLPEEGLKFMVYLQKENIIDESGMPKERFSAEFPKEGPSILRIQQVVRGDSAAYFCASSTLATTLEDTQYFGPGTRLTVL.

Remarks on this clone: Other DNA sequences from this sample encode an identical CDR3 as well. The chain carries TRBV5-6 and TRBJ2-5, with 8 bases lining up with TRBD2. The CDR3 length is 16 residues. Germline V lookup: CDR1 SGHDT, CDR2 YYEEEE. The V gene end was trimmed by 9 bases and the J gene end by 4 bases; junction bases not matched to a gene: 17. The CDR3 reads CATSPNSGVTGETQYF. CDR3 bases: TGTGCCACCTCTCCGAATAGCGGGGTCACAGGAGAGACCCAGTACTTC.

This clone was detected only a few times. The chain combines TRBV18 with TRBJ2-6; a possible D gene is TRBD1 (5 bases). The V gene lost 5 bases and the J gene lost 2 bases, with 7 bases spanning the gap. The germline gives CDR1 KGHSH, CDR2 LQKENI. CDR3 length equals 14 residues. CDR3 sequence reads: CASSTRAGANVLTF. The CDR3 coding sequence is TGTGCCAGCTCAACCAGGGCTGGGGCCAACGTCCTGACTTTC.

The genes are TRBV30 and TRBJ1-1, with D perhaps matching TRBD1 (5 bases). CDR1 and CDR2 from the germline V gene are GTSNPN and SVGIG (reference sequence). This CDR3 contains 11 residues. Trimming removed 5 bases from V and 4 bases from J, with 8 bases in between. Written as DNA, the CDR3 is TGTGCCTGGGGGAGGGGCACTGAAGCTTTCTTT. It translates to CAWGRGTEAFF.

This clone was seen a handful of times. The gene calls are TRBV2 and TRBJ2-1; TRBD2 matches at 11 bases. Germline V CDR1 and CDR2: SNHLY, FYNNEI. The CDR3 runs to 14 residues. V lost 4 bases, J lost 8 bases, and 4 bases stayed unmatched. CDR3 sequence reads: CASSVSSGGYEQFF. CDR3 DNA sequence: TGTGCCAGCAGTGTGTCTAGCGGGGGGTATGAGCAGTTCTTC. Combining the CDR3 with reference TRBV2 and TRBJ2-1 gives the whole variable domain EPEVTQTPSHQVTQMGQEVILRCVPISNHLYFYWYRQILGQKVEFLVSFYNNEISEKSEIFDDQFSVERPDGSNFTLKIRSTKLEDSAMYFCASSVSSGGYEQFFGPGTRLTVL.

There are a few counts of this clone. This sequence joins TRBV5-1 and TRBJ2-4, with D possibly TRBD2 on 6 matching bases. Looked up from germline, CDR1 is SGHRS and CDR2 is YFSETQ. Trimming cost V 5 bases and J 8 bases, with 14 bases left between them. The length of the CDR3 is 13 residues. CDR3 DNA: TGCGCCAGCAGTTTTCGACCGGGGGACATTCAGTACTTC. As protein: CASSFRPGDIQYF.

The chain joins TRBV19 to TRBJ2-5; D perhaps matches TRBD1 (6 bases). This CDR3 has 14 amino acids. CDR1 is LNHDA and CDR2 is SQIVND in the germline V gene (reference sequence). Trimming took 5 bases from V and 3 from J, leaving 13 bases between them. CDR3 sequence (DNA): TGTGCCAGTAGTGATGTGGACAGAGAAGAGACCCAGTACTTC. Translating gives CASSDVDREETQYF.

This clone appeared a few times. The gene calls are TRBV19 and TRBJ2-3; D gene unclear. Trimming shortened V by 3 bases and J by 0 bases, and 4 bases separated the two germline ends. This CDR3 contains 13 residues. Germline V gene data show CDR1 as LNHDA and CDR2 as SQIVND (reference sequence). The CDR3 spells CASSMSSTDTQYF. In DNA, the CDR3 is TGTGCCAGTAGTATGAGTAGCACAGATACGCAGTATTTT. The whole variable domain, remainder taken from reference TRBV19 and TRBJ2-3, is DGGITQSPKYLFRKEGQNVTLSCEQNLNHDAMYWYRQDPGQGLRLIYYSQIVNDFQKGDIAEGYSVSREKKESFPLTVTSAQKNPTAFYLCASSMSSTDTQYFGPGTRLTVL.

This clone has only a few counts. The chain joins TRBV27 to TRBJ2-1, with a tentative D call TRBD1 (6 bases). The CDR3 is 14 residues long. The V gene lost 3 bases and the J gene lost 5 bases, with 11 bases spanning the gap. Per germline, CDR1 MNHEY and CDR2 SMNVEV (reference sequence). The CDR3: CASSFGTTHNEQFF. In DNA form, the CDR3 reads TGTGCCAGCAGTTTTGGGACAACCCACAATGAGCAGTTCTTC.